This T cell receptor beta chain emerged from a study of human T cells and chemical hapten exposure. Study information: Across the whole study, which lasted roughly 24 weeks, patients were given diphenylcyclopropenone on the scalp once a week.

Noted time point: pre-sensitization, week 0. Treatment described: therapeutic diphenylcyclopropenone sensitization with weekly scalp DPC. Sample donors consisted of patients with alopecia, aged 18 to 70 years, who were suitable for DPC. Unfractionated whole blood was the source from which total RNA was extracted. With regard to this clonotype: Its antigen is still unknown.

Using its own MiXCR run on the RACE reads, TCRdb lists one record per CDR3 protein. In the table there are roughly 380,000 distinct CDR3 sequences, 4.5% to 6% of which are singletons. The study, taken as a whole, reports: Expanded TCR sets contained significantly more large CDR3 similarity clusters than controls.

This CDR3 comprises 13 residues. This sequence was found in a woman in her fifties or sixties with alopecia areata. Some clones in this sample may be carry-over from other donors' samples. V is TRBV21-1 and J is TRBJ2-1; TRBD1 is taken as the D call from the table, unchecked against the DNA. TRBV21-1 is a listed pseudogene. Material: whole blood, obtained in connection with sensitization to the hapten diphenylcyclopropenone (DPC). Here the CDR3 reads CDRDRDHYNEQFF. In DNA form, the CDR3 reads TGTGACCGAGACAGGGACCATTACAATGAGCAGTTCTTC.